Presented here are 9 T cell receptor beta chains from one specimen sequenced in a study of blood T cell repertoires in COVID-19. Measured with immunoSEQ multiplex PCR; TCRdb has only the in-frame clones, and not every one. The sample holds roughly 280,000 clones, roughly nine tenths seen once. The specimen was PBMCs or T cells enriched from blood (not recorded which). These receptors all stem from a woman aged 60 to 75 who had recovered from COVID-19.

The CDR3 loop is CATGGSGISGNTIYF. CDR3 sequence (DNA): TGTGCCACGGGAGGGTCCGGCATCTCTGGAAACACCATATATTTT. The chain links TRBV24-1 to TRBJ1-3; D is unclear. The CDR3 sequence is 15 residues long. From germline, CDR1 is KGHDR and CDR2 SFDVKD. Trimming left V 10 bases short and J 0 bases short, with 15 bases between.

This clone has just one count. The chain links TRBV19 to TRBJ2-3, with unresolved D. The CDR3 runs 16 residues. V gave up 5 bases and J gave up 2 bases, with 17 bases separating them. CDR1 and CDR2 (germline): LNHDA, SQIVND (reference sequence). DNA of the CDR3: TGTGCCAGTAGTTGGTTCGGCCAGGCGTCCACAGATACGCAGTATTTT. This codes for CASSWFGQASTDTQYF.

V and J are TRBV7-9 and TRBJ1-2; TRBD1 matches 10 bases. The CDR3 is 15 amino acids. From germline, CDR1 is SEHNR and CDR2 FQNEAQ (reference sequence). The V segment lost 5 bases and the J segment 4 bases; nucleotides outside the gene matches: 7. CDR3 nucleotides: TGTGCCAGCAGCCCAAGGACAGGGGGAAGCTATGGCTACACCTTC. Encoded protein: CASSPRTGGSYGYTF.

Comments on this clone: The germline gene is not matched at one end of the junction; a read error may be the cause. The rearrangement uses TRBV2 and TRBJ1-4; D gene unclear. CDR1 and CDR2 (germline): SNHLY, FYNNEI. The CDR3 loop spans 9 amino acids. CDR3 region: CASREPYRF. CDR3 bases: TGTGCCAGCCGGGAGCCGTATCGCTTT.

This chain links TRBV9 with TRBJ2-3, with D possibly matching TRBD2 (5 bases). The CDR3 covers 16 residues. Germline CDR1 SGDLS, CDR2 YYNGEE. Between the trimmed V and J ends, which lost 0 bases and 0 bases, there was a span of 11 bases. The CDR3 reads CASSVVISGSTDTQYF. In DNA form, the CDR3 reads TGTGCCAGCAGCGTAGTTATCAGCGGAAGCACAGATACGCAGTATTTT.

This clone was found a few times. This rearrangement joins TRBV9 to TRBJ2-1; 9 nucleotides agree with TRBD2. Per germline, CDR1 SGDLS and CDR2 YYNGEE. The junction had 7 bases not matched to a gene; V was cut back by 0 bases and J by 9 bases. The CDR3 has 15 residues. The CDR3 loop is CASSVGGREGSEQFF. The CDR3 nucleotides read TGTGCCAGCAGCGTAGGCGGGCGGGAGGGGAGTGAGCAGTTCTTC.

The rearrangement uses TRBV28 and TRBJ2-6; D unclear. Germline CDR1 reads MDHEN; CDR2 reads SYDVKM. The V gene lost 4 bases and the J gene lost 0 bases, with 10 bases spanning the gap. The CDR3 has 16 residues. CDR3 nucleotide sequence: TGTGCCAGCAGTTCTCGACTGCTCTCTGGGGCCAACGTCCTGACTTTC. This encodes CASSSRLLSGANVLTF. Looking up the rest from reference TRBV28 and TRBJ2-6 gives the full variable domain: DVKVTQSSRYLVKRTGEKVFLECVQDMDHENMFWYRQDPGLGLRLIYFSYDVKMKEKGDIPEGYSVSREKKERFSLILESASTNQTSMYLCASSSRLLSGANVLTFGAGSRLTVL.

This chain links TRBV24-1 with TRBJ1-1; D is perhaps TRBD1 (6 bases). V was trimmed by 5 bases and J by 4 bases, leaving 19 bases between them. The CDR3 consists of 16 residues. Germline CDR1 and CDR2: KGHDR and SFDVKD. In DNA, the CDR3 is TGTGCCACCAGTGGGTCAGGGGCGGGTGAGGTCACTGAAGCTTTCTTT. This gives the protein CATSGSGAGEVTEAFF.

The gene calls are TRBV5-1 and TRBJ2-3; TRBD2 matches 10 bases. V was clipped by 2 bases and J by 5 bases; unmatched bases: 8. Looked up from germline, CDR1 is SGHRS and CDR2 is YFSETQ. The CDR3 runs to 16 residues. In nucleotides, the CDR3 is TGCGCCAGCAGCTTACGAAGCGGGGGGGCAGTAGATACGCAGTATTTT. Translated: CASSLRSGGAVDTQYF.